The clone carrying this T cell receptor beta chain was observed many times. Data came from immunoSEQ multiplex PCR; TCRdb stores just in-frame clones and leaves some out. The sample holds 150,000 to 200,000 clones, 82% seen once. These data belong to a study of blood T cell repertoires in COVID-19. Study at large: Acute and convalescent COVID-19 samples came from the United States, Italy and Spain.

This TCR was sampled from a woman aged 40-49 years with COVID-19, enrolled during active disease. Sequenced sample: peripheral blood.

The CDR3 spells CASSHPPALHF. The CDR3, as DNA: TGTGCCAGCAGTCATCCCCCAGCCCTCCACTTT. The chain couples TRBV28 to TRBJ1-6; D is ambiguous. The CDR3 loop spans 11 amino acids. The germline CDR1 and CDR2 sequences are MDHEN and SYDVKM. The germline V and J ends were trimmed by 5 bases and 14 bases, with 10 bases remaining between them.